This T cell receptor (beta chain) was obtained from a study of T cell clones after liver transplantation. On the study more broadly: Liver transplant recipients had immunosuppression withdrawal attempted within 2 years.

Unstimulated PBMCs were sorted into CD3+CD4+ and CD3+CD8+ populations. Points on this clone: Its antigen remains unidentified.

Study-level results: Donor-reactive sequences fell more than third party-reactive ones, suggesting partial deletion.

Assay used: immunoSEQ multiplex PCR; TCRdb lists only in-frame clones, some missing. The sample comprises 20,000 to 30,000 clones, about three quarters of which are singletons, and around 3% rests with the top ten. This clonotype was obtained from a human donor who received a liver transplant. This specimen consisted of CD4+ T cells from blood, obtained before liver transplant.

The chain's CDR3 is CASSEGMDVGEAFF. The CDR3 DNA sequence: TGTGCCAGCAGTGAGGGCATGGATGTAGGTGAAGCTTTCTTT. This rearrangement joins TRBV28 to TRBJ1-1, with no clear D. The V gene lost 5 bases and the J gene lost 7 bases, with 17 bases spanning the gap. CDR3 length equals 14 residues. Germline values: CDR1 MDHEN, CDR2 SYDVKM.